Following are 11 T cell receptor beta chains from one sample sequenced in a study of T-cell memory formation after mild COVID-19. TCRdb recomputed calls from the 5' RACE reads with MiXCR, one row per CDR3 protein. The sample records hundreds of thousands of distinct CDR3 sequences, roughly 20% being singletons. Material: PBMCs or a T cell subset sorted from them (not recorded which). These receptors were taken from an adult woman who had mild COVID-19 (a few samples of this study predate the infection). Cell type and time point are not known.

The CDR3 DNA sequence: TGTGCCAGCAGTGAAGCTTCATACAGGGGGCCCTCCTACAATGAGCAGTTCTTC. As protein: CASSEASYRGPSYNEQFF. The chain combines TRBV6-1 with TRBJ2-1; 9 positions agree with TRBD1. The CDR3 sequence is 18 residues long. Germline CDR1 and CDR2: MNHNS and SASEGT. J was trimmed by 0 bases and V by 0 bases; bases with no gene match: 6.

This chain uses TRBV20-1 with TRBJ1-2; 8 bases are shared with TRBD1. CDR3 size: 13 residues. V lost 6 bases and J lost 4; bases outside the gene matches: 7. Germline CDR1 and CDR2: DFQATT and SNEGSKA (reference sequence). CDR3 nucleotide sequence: TGCAGTGCCGGACAGGGCGCCGCCTATGGCTACACCTTC. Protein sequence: CSAGQGAAYGYTF.

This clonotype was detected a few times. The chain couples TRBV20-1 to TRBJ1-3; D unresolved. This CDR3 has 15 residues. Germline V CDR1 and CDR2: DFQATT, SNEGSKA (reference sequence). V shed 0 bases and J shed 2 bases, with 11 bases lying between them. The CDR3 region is CSARDVGRPGNTIYF. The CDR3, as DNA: TGCAGTGCTAGAGACGTAGGGAGACCTGGAAACACCATATATTTT.

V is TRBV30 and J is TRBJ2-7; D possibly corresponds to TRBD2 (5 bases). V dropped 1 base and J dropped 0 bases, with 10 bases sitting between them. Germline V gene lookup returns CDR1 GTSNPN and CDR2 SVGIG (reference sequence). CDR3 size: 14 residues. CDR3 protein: CAWSDWTYSYEQYF. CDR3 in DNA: TGTGCCTGGAGTGATTGGACTTACTCCTACGAGCAGTACTTC.

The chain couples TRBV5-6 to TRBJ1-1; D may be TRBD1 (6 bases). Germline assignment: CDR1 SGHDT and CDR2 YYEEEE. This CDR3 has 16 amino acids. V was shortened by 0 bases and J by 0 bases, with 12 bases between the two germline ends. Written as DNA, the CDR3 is TGTGCCAGCAGCTTGGTTGGGGGGGCGGTGAACACTGAAGCTTTCTTT. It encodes CASSLVGGAVNTEAFF.

The CDR3 region has the DNA TGTGCCAGCAGCCCCCGGGACACCACTGAAGCTTTCTTT. Its protein is CASSPRDTTEAFF. The rearrangement uses TRBV7-9 and TRBJ1-1, with TRBD1 as a possible D gene (6 bases). The V gene's germline CDR1 is SEHNR and CDR2 FQNEAQ (reference sequence). CDR3 size: 13 residues. Deletions cut 5 bases from V and 4 bases from J, with 11 bases between.

CDR3 region: CASSLEGGGAGHEQYV. The CDR3, as DNA: TGTGCCAGCAGCTTAGAAGGCGGGGGGGCCGGTCACGAGCAGTACGTC. The rearrangement links TRBV7-2 to TRBJ2-7; 9 positions agree with TRBD2. Unmatched junction bases numbered 9, after V lost 1 base and J lost 5 bases. Germline V lookup: CDR1 SGHTA, CDR2 FQGNSA. The CDR3 has 16 amino acids.

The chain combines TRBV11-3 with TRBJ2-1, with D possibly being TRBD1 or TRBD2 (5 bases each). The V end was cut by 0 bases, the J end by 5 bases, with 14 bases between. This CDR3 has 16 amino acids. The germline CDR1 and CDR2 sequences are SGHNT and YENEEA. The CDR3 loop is CASSLDPGRTDNEQFF. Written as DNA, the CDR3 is TGTGCCAGCAGCTTAGATCCGGGACGGACCGACAATGAGCAGTTCTTC.

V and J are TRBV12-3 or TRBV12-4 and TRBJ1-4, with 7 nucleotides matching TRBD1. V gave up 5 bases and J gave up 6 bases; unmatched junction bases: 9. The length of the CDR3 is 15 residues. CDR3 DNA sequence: TGTGCCAGCAGTGCGGGACAGACGTATGATGAAAAACTGTTTTTT. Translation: CASSAGQTYDEKLFF.

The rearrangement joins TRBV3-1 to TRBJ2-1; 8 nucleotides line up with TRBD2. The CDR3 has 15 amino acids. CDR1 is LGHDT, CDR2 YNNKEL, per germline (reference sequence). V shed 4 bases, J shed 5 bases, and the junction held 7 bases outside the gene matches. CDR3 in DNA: TGTGCCAGCAGCCTTTTCCGGGGGGGTAACAATGAGCAGTTCTTC. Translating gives CASSLFRGGNNEQFF.

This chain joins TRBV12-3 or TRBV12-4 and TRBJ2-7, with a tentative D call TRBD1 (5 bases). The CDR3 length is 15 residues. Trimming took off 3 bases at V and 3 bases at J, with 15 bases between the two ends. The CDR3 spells CASSFDLGQGYEQYF. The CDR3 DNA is TGTGCCAGCAGTTTTGATCTCGGGCAGGGCTACGAGCAGTACTTC.